Shown below are 24 T cell receptor beta chains from a single sample sequenced in a study of blood T cell repertoires in COVID-19. Sequencing used immunoSEQ multiplex PCR; TCRdb keeps in-frame clones, though not all of them. Of roughly 80,000 clones in the sample, around 86% were seen once. Sample: peripheral blood. The receptor source for this set is a human donor in a cohort sampled during active COVID-19.

The V gene is TRBV12-3 or TRBV12-4, the J gene TRBJ2-5; TRBD1 matches 7 bases. V dropped 5 bases and J dropped 6; count of bases not matched to a gene: 6. The CDR3 is made up of 13 amino acids. CDR3 in DNA: TGTGCCAGCAGTCTGACAGGGTTGAAGACCCAGTACTTC. Its protein product is CASSLTGLKTQYF.

This clone was picked up a small number of times. The chain joins TRBV5-4 to TRBJ2-2; D remains ambiguous. V dropped 4 bases and J dropped 7 bases, with 8 bases sitting between them. The CDR3 covers 12 residues. CDR1 SGHNT and CDR2 YYREEE come from the germline V gene (reference sequence). The CDR3 is CASSPTSGELFF. The DNA of the CDR3 is TGTGCCAGCAGCCCCACGAGCGGGGAGCTGTTTTTT. The variable domain in full, completed from reference TRBV5-4 and TRBJ2-2, reads ETGVTQSPTHLIKTRGQQVTLRCSSQSGHNTVSWYQQALGQGPQFIFQYYREEENGRGNFPPRFSGLQFPNYSSELNVNALELDDSALYLCASSPTSGELFFGEGSRLTVL.

V and J are TRBV4-2 and TRBJ2-5, with D unresolved. The ends were cut back, 0 bases at V and 7 bases at J, with 12 bases in the middle. The length of the CDR3 is 14 residues. Germline V lookup: CDR1 LGHNA, CDR2 YNFKEQ. The CDR3 DNA is TGTGCCAGCAGCCAAGATGGGCGTCCAGGGACCCAGTACTTC. It yields the protein CASSQDGRPGTQYF.

This clone was seen only once. V and J are TRBV5-8 and TRBJ2-2; no clear D gene. Germline assignment: CDR1 SGHTS and CDR2 YDEGEE. Trimming shortened V by 2 bases and J by 5 bases, and 10 bases separated the two germline ends. CDR3 length: 14 residues. CDR3 amino acids: CASSFDFPTGELFF. CDR3 DNA sequence: TGTGCCAGCAGCTTTGACTTTCCTACCGGGGAGCTGTTTTTT.

The chain combines TRBV2 with TRBJ1-1, with D hard to call. V gave up 10 bases and J gave up 3 bases, with 21 bases separating them. From germline, CDR1 is SNHLY and CDR2 FYNNEI. The CDR3 extends over 15 amino acids. Here the CDR3 reads CATARGSSLHTEAFF. The CDR3 nucleotides read TGTGCCACGGCACGGGGTTCCTCTTTGCACACTGAAGCTTTCTTT.

The chain recombines TRBV29-1 with TRBJ1-2; a possible D gene is TRBD1 (5 bases). The germline V gene has CDR1 SQVTM and CDR2 ANQGSEA. This CDR3 is built from 11 residues. Deletions cut 8 bases from V and 3 bases from J, with 10 bases between. Written as DNA, the CDR3 is TGCAGCTCCACAGGCGACTATGGCTACACCTTC. Amino acids: CSSTGDYGYTF.

The chain recombines TRBV6-2 or TRBV6-3 with TRBJ1-2; 9 bases are a match to TRBD1. The CDR3 is made up of 15 amino acids. Germline V gene lookup returns CDR1 MNHEY and CDR2 SVGEGT. The J segment lost 6 bases and the V segment lost 5 bases, leaving 10 bases of the junction unmatched. The CDR3 nucleotides are TGTGCCAGCAGTCCCTCCGGGACAGGGTACGATGGCTACACCTTC. Translating gives CASSPSGTGYDGYTF.

The rearrangement joins TRBV5-1 to TRBJ2-3; 9 nucleotides match TRBD1. J was trimmed by 2 bases and V by 3 bases; bases with no gene match: 7. CDR1 and CDR2 (germline): SGHRS, YFSETQ. The CDR3 length is 16 residues. CDR3 DNA: TGCGCCAGCAGCTGGCCGGGACAGGGTACCACAGATACGCAGTATTTT. Translated, it gives CASSWPGQGTTDTQYF.

The V call is TRBV5-1, the J call TRBJ2-7, with D possibly TRBD1 on 6 matching bases. The V gene's germline CDR1 is SGHRS and CDR2 YFSETQ. V was cut by 4 bases and J by 2 bases, with 16 bases left in between. The CDR3 has 15 amino acids. The CDR3 region has the DNA TGCGCCAGCAGCGATCAACGGGCAGGGGCCTACGAGCAGTACTTC. Amino acids: CASSDQRAGAYEQYF. Full variable domain (missing parts from reference TRBV5-1 and TRBJ2-7): KAGVTQTPRYLIKTRGQQVTLSCSPISGHRSVSWYQQTPGQGLQFLFEYFSETQRNKGNFPGRFSGRQFSNSRSEMNVSTLELGDSALYLCASSDQRAGAYEQYFGPGTRLTVT.

The CDR3, as DNA: TGTGCCACCCGGGGGGGTAGCACAGATACGCAGTATTTT. Translated, it gives CATRGGSTDTQYF. V usage is TRBV21-1 and J usage is TRBJ2-3; the table names TRBD2, a call not compared with the DNA. TRBV21-1 is flagged as a pseudogene. The CDR3 extends over 13 amino acids.

The chain joins TRBV4-1 to TRBJ2-3; no reliable D call. CDR3 size: 13 residues. Germline lookup yields CDR1 MGHRA and CDR2 YSYEKL. The V end was cut by 0 bases, the J end by 3 bases, with 4 bases between. CDR3 sequence reads: CASSQDETDTQYF. The CDR3 nucleotides are TGCGCCAGCAGCCAAGACGAGACAGATACGCAGTATTTT.

This chain uses TRBV7-6 with TRBJ2-5, with D tentatively TRBD1 (6 bases). V lost 2 bases and J 5 bases, leaving 9 bases between the germline ends. CDR1 SGHVS and CDR2 FNYEAQ come from the germline V gene. The CDR3 covers 13 residues. The CDR3 DNA follows: TGTGCCAGCAGCTTATGGCAGGGGGAGACCCAGTACTTC. This sequence encodes CASSLWQGETQYF.

This chain links TRBV30 with TRBJ2-3; 13 positions match TRBD2. CDR1 is GTSNPN, CDR2 SVGIG, per germline (reference sequence). With V trimmed by 2 bases and J by 6 bases, 14 bases remained unmatched. The length of the CDR3 is 18 residues. The CDR3 sequence: CAWSKGLAGVAGSDTQYF. The CDR3 bases are TGTGCCTGGAGTAAAGGACTAGCGGGGGTCGCCGGGTCGGATACGCAGTATTTT.

V is TRBV5-4 and J is TRBJ2-1; TRBD1 matches 7 bases. V lost 5 bases, J lost 8 bases, and 7 bases stayed unmatched. The germline V gene has CDR1 SGHNT and CDR2 YYREEE (reference sequence). The length of the CDR3 is 13 residues. CDR3 bases: TGTGCCAGCAGACAGGGGATAAGGGATGAGCAGTTCTTC. It is translated as CASRQGIRDEQFF.

The J gene is TRBJ1-3, the V gene TRBV6-5, with D possibly matching TRBD1 (5 bases). The CDR3 has 13 residues. Germline assignment: CDR1 MNHEY and CDR2 SVGAGI. Trimming removed 6 bases from V and 8 bases from J, with 14 bases in between. The CDR3 DNA follows: TGTGCCAGCAGCCTGGGACTGGGGGACACCATATATTTT. This sequence encodes CASSLGLGDTIYF.

This chain uses TRBV7-3 with TRBJ2-1; tentatively, D is TRBD2 (5 bases). Trimming pared 2 bases from V and 2 bases from J, leaving 10 bases between. The germline V gene encodes CDR1 SGHTA and CDR2 FQGTGA. CDR3 length: 15 amino acids. This CDR3 is CASSLSGNPYNEQFF. The DNA of the CDR3 is TGTGCCAGCAGCTTATCGGGGAACCCCTACAATGAGCAGTTCTTC.

The chain uses TRBV4-1 and TRBJ2-5, with TRBD1 matching over 7 bases. This CDR3 comprises 14 residues. Germline V gene data show CDR1 as MGHRA and CDR2 as YSYEKL. J gave up 5 bases and V 4 bases, and 7 bases lay outside the gene matches. The CDR3 is CASSPRDSVETQYF. The CDR3 nucleotides are TGCGCCAGCAGCCCTCGGGACAGCGTTGAGACCCAGTACTTC.

The chain carries TRBV19 and TRBJ1-4, with no clear D. Germline-derived CDR1 and CDR2 are LNHDA and SQIVND (reference sequence). V lost 4 bases, J lost 0 bases, and 12 bases lay in between. There are 16 residues in the CDR3. The CDR3 bases are TGTGCCAGTAGTACTATGAGGCAGTCAACTAATGAAAAACTGTTTTTT. Protein: CASSTMRQSTNEKLFF. Complete variable domain (other parts from reference TRBV19 and TRBJ1-4): DGGITQSPKYLFRKEGQNVTLSCEQNLNHDAMYWYRQDPGQGLRLIYYSQIVNDFQKGDIAEGYSVSREKKESFPLTVTSAQKNPTAFYLCASSTMRQSTNEKLFFGSGTQLSVL.

J is TRBJ2-3 and V is TRBV5-1, with D perhaps TRBD2 (5 bases). The CDR3 is 15 amino acids. Germline lookup yields CDR1 SGHRS and CDR2 YFSETQ. Between the trimmed V and J ends, which lost 0 bases and 0 bases, there was a span of 8 bases. The CDR3, as DNA: TGCGCCAGCAGCTTGGGGGAGTTTAGCACAGATACGCAGTATTTT. It yields the protein CASSLGEFSTDTQYF.

This clone has just one count. In DNA form, the CDR3 reads TGTGCCAGCAGCTTCCTTTCTAGCGGATCCTACGAGCAGTACTTC. Amino acid sequence: CASSFLSSGSYEQYF. The rearrangement joins TRBV7-9 to TRBJ2-7; the match to TRBD2 covers 7 bases. The CDR3 consists of 15 residues. The V segment lost 3 bases and the J segment 1 base; nucleotides outside the gene matches: 6. Per the germline V gene, CDR1 is SEHNR and CDR2 is FQNEAQ (reference sequence). Supplemented by reference TRBV7-9 and TRBJ2-7, the full variable domain reads DTGVSQNPRHKITKRGQNVTFRCDPISEHNRLYWYRQTLGQGPEFLTYFQNEAQLEKSRLLSDRFSAERPKGSFSTLEIQRTEQGDSAMYLCASSFLSSGSYEQYFGPGTRLTVT.

J is TRBJ1-2 and V is TRBV2; D is uncertain. The germline gives CDR1 SNHLY, CDR2 FYNNEI. The germline V and J ends were trimmed by 7 bases and 4 bases, with 16 bases remaining between them. CDR3 length: 14 amino acids. The CDR3 sequence: CASTLEEVSYGYTF. The CDR3 DNA reads TGTGCCAGCACTCTAGAGGAGGTGTCCTATGGCTACACCTTC. The full variable domain, rest sourced from reference TRBV2 and TRBJ1-2, is EPEVTQTPSHQVTQMGQEVILRCVPISNHLYFYWYRQILGQKVEFLVSFYNNEISEKSEIFDDQFSVERPDGSNFTLKIRSTKLEDSAMYFCASTLEEVSYGYTFGSGTRLTVV.

This sequence joins TRBV21-1 and TRBJ2-2; the D segment call TRBD2 is taken from the table without a DNA check. TRBV21-1 is a known pseudogene. The CDR3 covers 13 residues. The CDR3 is CASSPLDTGELFF. The CDR3 DNA follows: TGTGCCAGCAGCCCACTGGACACCGGGGAGCTGTTTTTT.

The chain joins TRBV25-1 to TRBJ1-2; no definite D call. Per germline, CDR1 MGHDK and CDR2 SYGVNS. Deletions cut 3 bases from V and 3 bases from J, with 14 bases between. The CDR3 is 15 amino acids. The CDR3 region has the DNA TGTGCCAGCAGTGACTCCCAATTCGGGGACTATGGCTACACCTTC. It is translated as CASSDSQFGDYGYTF.

This sequence joins TRBV5-4 and TRBJ1-3; D unclear. Trimming removed 4 bases from V and 0 bases from J, with 11 bases in between. From germline, CDR1 is SGHNT and CDR2 YYREEE (reference sequence). The CDR3 contains 15 residues. CDR3 sequence reads: CASSVGLHSGNTIYF. The CDR3 region has the DNA TGTGCCAGCAGCGTCGGACTCCACTCTGGAAACACCATATATTTT.